Listed below are T cell receptor beta chains from one sample, sequenced in a study of blood T cell repertoires in COVID-19. Sequencing used immunoSEQ multiplex PCR; TCRdb keeps in-frame clones, though not all of them. Altogether 150,000 to 200,000 clones are present, about four fifths being singletons, with the ten largest covering approximately 10%. The sequencing input was peripheral blood. The origin of the receptors is a woman aged 40 to 55 with COVID-19, enrolled during active disease. Both conserved end residues are part of each CDR3. A D gene is named only where the DNA matches it firmly. A row's size may be missing; if present it is once, few, many or a size class.

clone_size j_call d_call v_call cdr3_length cdr3_aa cdr3_nt
- TRBJ1-3 - TRBV2 14 CASSDTVSGNTIYF TGTGCCAGCAGTGACACAGTCTCTGGAAACACCATATATTTT
- TRBJ2-3 TRBD2 TRBV18 15 CASSPLAGVADTQYF TGTGCCAGCTCACCATTAGCGGGGGTCGCAGATACGCAGTATTTT
few TRBJ2-3 TRBD2 TRBV11-2 13 CASSPSRGGTQYF TGTGCCAGCAGCCCATCGCGGGGGGGCACGCAGTATTTT
- TRBJ1-2 TRBD1 TRBV19 13 CASSIGGTGGYTF TGTGCCAGTAGTATCGGAGGGACAGGAGGCTACACCTTC
- TRBJ2-1 TRBD2 TRBV10-1 16 CASSVLGTSGYNEQFF TGCGCCAGCAGTGTACTTGGGACTAGCGGATACAATGAGCAGTTCTTC
- TRBJ1-2 TRBD1 TRBV7-2 13 CASNKDRGYGYTF TGTGCCAGCAATAAGGACAGGGGTTATGGCTACACCTTC
- TRBJ1-4 - TRBV9 15 CASSVLDRPNEKLFF TGTGCCAGCAGCGTATTAGACAGACCGAATGAAAAACTGTTTTTT
many TRBJ2-3 - TRBV2 16 CASSEVLRVGGDTQYF TGTGCCAGCAGTGAAGTTCTTAGGGTAGGGGGAGATACGCAGTATTTT
- TRBJ1-4 - TRBV6-5 13 CATLFGGLRELFF TGTGCCACCCTATTCGGGGGGTTGCGGGAACTGTTTTTT
- TRBJ2-2 - TRBV11-3 14 CASSLARNTGELFF TGTGCCAGCAGCTTAGCCAGGAACACCGGGGAGCTGTTTTTT
- TRBJ1-1 - TRBV6-6 16 CASRGGQMGLFTGAFF TGTGCCAGCAGGGGGGGGCAAATGGGACTCTTCACCGGAGCTTTCTTT
- TRBJ1-1 - TRBV9 14 CASSRETENTEAFF TGTGCCAGCAGCCGCGAGACAGAAAACACTGAAGCTTTCTTT
- TRBJ2-1 TRBD2 TRBV29-1 15 CSVELASGRGSEQFF TGCAGCGTTGAATTGGCTAGCGGGAGGGGTAGTGAGCAGTTCTTC
once TRBJ2-7 TRBD1 TRBV7-9 14 CASSHDRGRYEQYF TGTGCCAGCAGCCACGACAGGGGGCGGTACGAGCAGTACTTC
- TRBJ2-2 - TRBV28 14 CASSPGLNTGELFF TGTGCCAGCAGTCCGGGACTCAACACCGGGGAGCTGTTTTTT
- TRBJ1-1 TRBD1 TRBV19 14 CASSEGQMNTEAFF TGTGCCAGTAGTGAGGGACAGATGAACACTGAAGCTTTCTTT
few TRBJ2-4 - TRBV2 13 CASSEQGMNIQYF TGTGCCAGCAGCGAACAGGGAATGAACATTCAGTACTTC
once TRBJ1-4 - TRBV2 14 CASIVRAVGEKLFF TGTGCCAGCATTGTCAGGGCGGTCGGTGAAAAACTGTTTTTT
- TRBJ1-6 - TRBV30 13 CAWSGQTNSPLHF TGTGCCTGGAGTGGACAAACTAATTCACCCCTCCACTTT
- TRBJ2-1 TRBD2 TRBV20-1 13 CSASSSGRVEQFF TGCAGTGCTAGTTCTAGCGGGAGGGTTGAGCAGTTCTTC
- TRBJ1-2 TRBD1 TRBV2 17 CASSEAKFLGQVKGYTF TGTGCCAGCAGTGAAGCTAAATTTTTGGGACAGGTCAAAGGCTACACCTTC
- TRBJ1-5 - TRBV6-5 15 CASSKQGVSNQPQHF TGTGCCAGCAGCAAACAGGGAGTGAGCAATCAGCCCCAGCATTTT
- TRBJ1-4 - TRBV19 15 CASSIIGVTNEKLFF TGTGCCAGTAGTATTATCGGGGTAACTAATGAAAAACTGTTTTTT
- TRBJ2-1 TRBD1 TRBV18 15 CASSPGTVGPSEQFF TGTGCCAGCTCACCCGGGACAGTAGGACCTAGTGAGCAGTTCTTC
- TRBJ2-1 - TRBV20-1 12 CSASKSRGQQFF TGCAGTGCTAGTAAGAGCCGGGGTCAGCAGTTCTTC
- TRBJ2-1 TRBD2 TRBV10-2 15 CASSTGLAGDNEQFF TGCGCCAGCTCAACGGGACTAGCGGGGGATAATGAGCAGTTCTTC
- TRBJ2-1 - TRBV2 12 CASWGGFGEQFF TGTGCCAGCTGGGGGGGCTTTGGTGAGCAGTTCTTC
- TRBJ2-2 - TRBV9 14 CASSAHLEIGELFF TGTGCCAGCAGCGCTCACCTAGAAATCGGGGAGCTGTTTTTT
- TRBJ2-3 TRBD2 TRBV19 15 CASRRLAASTDTQYF TGTGCCAGTAGGAGACTAGCGGCAAGCACAGATACGCAGTATTTT